A selection of T cell receptor beta chains follows, all from one sample in a study of T cell responses to AZD1222 COVID-19 vaccine. Measured with immunoSEQ multiplex PCR; TCRdb has only the in-frame clones, and not every one. The sample lists approximately 100,000 clones, about 90% occurring once. Sequencing was performed on peripheral blood, taken on day 0 of AZD1222 vaccination. The receptors come from an adult in good health. The CDR3 runs from the conserved cysteine through the conserved F or W. A D gene is named only where the DNA matches it firmly. The listing skips clone size in some rows; elsewhere it reads once, few, many or a size class.

j_gene: TRBJ2-7
abundance: once
len: 16
v_gene: TRBV6-5
d_gene: TRBD2
CDR3aa: CASSYSILAGVYEQYF
CDR3nt: TGTGCCAGCAGTTACTCGATTCTAGCGGGAGTCTACGAGCAGTACTTC

j_gene: TRBJ1-5
abundance: .
len: 15
v_gene: TRBV27
d_gene: .
CDR3aa: CASSFSGPSNQPQHF
CDR3nt: TGTGCCAGCAGTTTTTCAGGACCCAGCAATCAGCCCCAGCATTTT

j_gene: TRBJ1-5
abundance: .
len: 16
v_gene: TRBV5-5
d_gene: .
CDR3aa: CASSVNTGYSNQPQHF
CDR3nt: TGTGCCAGCAGCGTTAACACAGGGTATAGCAATCAGCCCCAGCATTTT

j_gene: TRBJ2-3
abundance: .
len: 16
v_gene: TRBV5-1
d_gene: TRBD2
CDR3aa: CASSSGLAGSTDTQYF
CDR3nt: TGCGCCAGCAGCTCTGGACTAGCGGGAAGCACAGATACGCAGTATTTT

j_gene: TRBJ2-7
abundance: .
len: 15
v_gene: TRBV4-3
d_gene: TRBD2
CDR3aa: CASSPGLAGAGEQYF
CDR3nt: TGCGCCAGCAGCCCCGGGTTAGCGGGGGCCGGGGAGCAGTACTTC

j_gene: TRBJ2-3
abundance: .
len: 19
v_gene: TRBV13
d_gene: TRBD2
CDR3aa: CASSLGLAGGAQTFDTQYF
CDR3nt: TGTGCCAGCAGCTTAGGCCTAGCGGGAGGGGCCCAGACTTTCGATACGCAGTATTTT

j_gene: TRBJ2-2
abundance: .
len: 15
v_gene: TRBV5-4
d_gene: .
CDR3aa: CASRLGPQDTGELFF
CDR3nt: TGTGCCAGCAGACTGGGACCTCAAGACACCGGGGAGCTGTTTTTT

j_gene: TRBJ1-2
abundance: .
len: 16
v_gene: TRBV9
d_gene: .
CDR3aa: CASSPPREGVDYGYTF
CDR3nt: TGTGCCAGCAGCCCACCTCGGGAGGGAGTCGACTATGGCTACACCTTC

j_gene: TRBJ2-2
abundance: .
len: 12
v_gene: TRBV24-1
d_gene: .
CDR3aa: CAIQGYAGELFF
CDR3nt: TGTGCCATCCAGGGGTACGCCGGGGAGCTGTTTTTT

j_gene: TRBJ2-7
abundance: .
len: 11
v_gene: TRBV3-1/TRBV3-2
d_gene: .
CDR3aa: CASSQGDEQYF
CDR3nt: TGTGCCAGCAGCCAAGGGGACGAGCAGTACTTC

j_gene: TRBJ2-2
abundance: .
len: 12
v_gene: TRBV19
d_gene: .
CDR3aa: CASSMVSGELFF
CDR3nt: TGTGCCAGTAGTATGGTGTCCGGGGAGCTGTTTTTT

j_gene: TRBJ2-7
abundance: .
len: 13
v_gene: TRBV29-1
d_gene: TRBD1
CDR3aa: CSVAGQPPYEQYF
CDR3nt: TGCAGCGTTGCGGGACAGCCTCCCTACGAGCAGTACTTC

j_gene: TRBJ2-5
abundance: .
len: 11
v_gene: TRBV30
d_gene: .
CDR3aa: CAWRGHETQYF
CDR3nt: TGTGCCTGGAGGGGGCATGAGACCCAGTACTTC

j_gene: TRBJ1-2
abundance: few
len: 14
v_gene: TRBV3-1/TRBV3-2
d_gene: TRBD1
CDR3aa: CASSQGTGGPGYTF
CDR3nt: TGTGCCAGCAGCCAAGGAACAGGGGGCCCTGGCTACACCTTC

j_gene: TRBJ2-1
abundance: .
len: 13
v_gene: TRBV28
d_gene: .
CDR3aa: CASSLGWGSVQFF
CDR3nt: TGTGCCAGCAGTTTAGGCTGGGGTAGCGTGCAGTTCTTC

j_gene: TRBJ1-5
abundance: .
len: 13
v_gene: TRBV6-5
d_gene: .
CDR3aa: CASVVQPKQPQHF
CDR3nt: TGTGCCAGCGTGGTACAGCCAAAACAGCCCCAGCATTTT

j_gene: TRBJ2-1
abundance: .
len: 15
v_gene: TRBV7-2
d_gene: TRBD2
CDR3aa: CASSFLGGAIGEQFF
CDR3nt: TGTGCCAGCAGCTTCCTCGGGGGGGCCATAGGTGAGCAGTTCTTC

j_gene: TRBJ1-2
abundance: .
len: 14
v_gene: TRBV5-1
d_gene: TRBD1
CDR3aa: CASSRGQGWYGYTF
CDR3nt: TGCGCCAGCAGCAGAGGACAGGGGTGGTACGGCTACACCTTC

j_gene: TRBJ1-6
abundance: .
len: 15
v_gene: TRBV5-4
d_gene: .
CDR3aa: CASSARASYNSPLHF
CDR3nt: TGTGCCAGCAGCGCGAGGGCATCCTATAATTCACCCCTCCACTTT

j_gene: TRBJ2-7
abundance: .
len: 16
v_gene: TRBV19
d_gene: .
CDR3aa: CASSQSTEPVSYEQYF
CDR3nt: TGTGCCAGTAGCCAGTCGACAGAACCGGTCTCCTACGAGCAGTACTTC

j_gene: TRBJ2-2
abundance: .
len: 16
v_gene: TRBV5-6
d_gene: .
CDR3aa: CASSFWQGLSTGELFF
CDR3nt: TGTGCCAGCAGCTTCTGGCAAGGGCTAAGCACCGGGGAGCTGTTTTTT

j_gene: TRBJ1-1
abundance: .
len: 14
v_gene: TRBV7-9
d_gene: .
CDR3aa: CASSLDSMNTEAFF
CDR3nt: TGTGCCAGCAGCTTAGACAGTATGAACACTGAAGCTTTCTTT

j_gene: TRBJ2-1
abundance: .
len: 14
v_gene: TRBV7-2
d_gene: .
CDR3aa: CASSLAPPGDEQFF
CDR3nt: TGTGCCAGCAGCTTAGCCCCTCCGGGGGATGAGCAGTTCTTC

j_gene: TRBJ2-7
abundance: .
len: 15
v_gene: TRBV28
d_gene: .
CDR3aa: CASSPAGAAAYEQYF
CDR3nt: TGTGCCAGCAGTCCCGCGGGGGCGGCCGCCTACGAGCAGTACTTC

j_gene: TRBJ2-1
abundance: .
len: 14
v_gene: TRBV6-5
d_gene: .
CDR3aa: CASSPDWGVSEQFF
CDR3nt: TGTGCCAGCAGCCCCGATTGGGGGGTCTCGGAGCAGTTCTTC

j_gene: TRBJ2-7
abundance: .
len: 15
v_gene: TRBV28
d_gene: TRBD2
CDR3aa: CASSFAGTTSYEQYF
CDR3nt: TGTGCCAGCAGTTTTGCAGGGACTACCTCCTACGAGCAGTACTTC

j_gene: TRBJ1-1
abundance: .
len: 11
v_gene: TRBV2
d_gene: .
CDR3aa: CASSDGSKAFF
CDR3nt: TGTGCCAGCAGTGACGGGAGCAAAGCTTTCTTT

j_gene: TRBJ1-5
abundance: .
len: 18
v_gene: TRBV3-1/TRBV3-2
d_gene: TRBD1
CDR3aa: CASSQDRGAGGVNQPQHF
CDR3nt: TGTGCCAGCAGCCAAGATCGAGGGGCAGGGGGCGTCAATCAGCCCCAGCATTTT

j_gene: TRBJ2-3
abundance: .
len: 15
v_gene: TRBV9
d_gene: TRBD2
CDR3aa: CASSVTSGSPDTQYF
CDR3nt: TGTGCCAGCAGCGTAACCAGCGGGAGCCCAGATACGCAGTATTTT

j_gene: TRBJ2-1
abundance: .
len: 13
v_gene: TRBV2
d_gene: .
CDR3aa: CASKLRRDNEQFF
CDR3nt: TGTGCCAGCAAACTCCGACGCGACAATGAGCAGTTCTTC

j_gene: TRBJ1-4
abundance: .
len: 14
v_gene: TRBV28
d_gene: TRBD1
CDR3aa: CASSLQGLREKLFF
CDR3nt: TGTGCCAGCAGCTTACAGGGGTTAAGGGAAAAACTGTTTTTT

j_gene: TRBJ2-2
abundance: .
len: 15
v_gene: TRBV3-1/TRBV3-2
d_gene: .
CDR3aa: CASSQVVGAAGELFF
CDR3nt: TGTGCCAGCAGCCAAGTGGTAGGGGCGGCCGGGGAGCTGTTTTTT

j_gene: TRBJ1-3
abundance: .
len: 16
v_gene: TRBV5-6
d_gene: .
CDR3aa: CASTIFVGGNANTIYF
CDR3nt: TGTGCCAGCACCATCTTCGTGGGGGGTAATGCAAACACCATATATTTT

j_gene: TRBJ1-2
abundance: .
len: 15
v_gene: TRBV14
d_gene: TRBD1
CDR3aa: CASSPAGTGTHGYTF
CDR3nt: TGTGCCAGCAGCCCCGCCGGGACAGGGACCCATGGCTACACCTTC

j_gene: TRBJ1-5
abundance: .
len: 16
v_gene: TRBV4-1
d_gene: .
CDR3aa: CASSQDRTATNQPQHF
CDR3nt: TGCGCCAGCAGCCAAGATCGCACAGCAACTAATCAGCCCCAGCATTTT